This record concerns one TCR beta chain sequence. The germline V gene has CDR1 MGHRA and CDR2 YSYEKL. The germline V and J ends were trimmed by 2 bases and 3 bases, with 14 bases remaining between them. The CDR3 totals 15 residues. Primed by a sample-barcoded 5' primer and a J-beta primer mix, a second PCR proceeded for about 7 to 11 cycles. TCRdb re-called the 5' RACE reads with MiXCR, one entry per CDR3 protein. This sample has fewer than 800,000 distinct CDR3 sequences; approximately 25% occur once, and the top ten carry more than 7.5%. The sample originates from a study of blood T cells in healthy people across ages. This sample also belongs to another study, concerning T cells of mothers and their children.

Sample: blood. This sequence originates from a boy aged 5-17 years in good health. The chain links TRBV4-1 to TRBJ2-7, with D possibly TRBD1 on 5 matching bases. The CDR3 here is CASSQLQAGRYEQYF. Here the CDR3 DNA reads TGCGCCAGCAGCCAACTTCAGGCAGGGCGCTACGAGCAGTACTTC.